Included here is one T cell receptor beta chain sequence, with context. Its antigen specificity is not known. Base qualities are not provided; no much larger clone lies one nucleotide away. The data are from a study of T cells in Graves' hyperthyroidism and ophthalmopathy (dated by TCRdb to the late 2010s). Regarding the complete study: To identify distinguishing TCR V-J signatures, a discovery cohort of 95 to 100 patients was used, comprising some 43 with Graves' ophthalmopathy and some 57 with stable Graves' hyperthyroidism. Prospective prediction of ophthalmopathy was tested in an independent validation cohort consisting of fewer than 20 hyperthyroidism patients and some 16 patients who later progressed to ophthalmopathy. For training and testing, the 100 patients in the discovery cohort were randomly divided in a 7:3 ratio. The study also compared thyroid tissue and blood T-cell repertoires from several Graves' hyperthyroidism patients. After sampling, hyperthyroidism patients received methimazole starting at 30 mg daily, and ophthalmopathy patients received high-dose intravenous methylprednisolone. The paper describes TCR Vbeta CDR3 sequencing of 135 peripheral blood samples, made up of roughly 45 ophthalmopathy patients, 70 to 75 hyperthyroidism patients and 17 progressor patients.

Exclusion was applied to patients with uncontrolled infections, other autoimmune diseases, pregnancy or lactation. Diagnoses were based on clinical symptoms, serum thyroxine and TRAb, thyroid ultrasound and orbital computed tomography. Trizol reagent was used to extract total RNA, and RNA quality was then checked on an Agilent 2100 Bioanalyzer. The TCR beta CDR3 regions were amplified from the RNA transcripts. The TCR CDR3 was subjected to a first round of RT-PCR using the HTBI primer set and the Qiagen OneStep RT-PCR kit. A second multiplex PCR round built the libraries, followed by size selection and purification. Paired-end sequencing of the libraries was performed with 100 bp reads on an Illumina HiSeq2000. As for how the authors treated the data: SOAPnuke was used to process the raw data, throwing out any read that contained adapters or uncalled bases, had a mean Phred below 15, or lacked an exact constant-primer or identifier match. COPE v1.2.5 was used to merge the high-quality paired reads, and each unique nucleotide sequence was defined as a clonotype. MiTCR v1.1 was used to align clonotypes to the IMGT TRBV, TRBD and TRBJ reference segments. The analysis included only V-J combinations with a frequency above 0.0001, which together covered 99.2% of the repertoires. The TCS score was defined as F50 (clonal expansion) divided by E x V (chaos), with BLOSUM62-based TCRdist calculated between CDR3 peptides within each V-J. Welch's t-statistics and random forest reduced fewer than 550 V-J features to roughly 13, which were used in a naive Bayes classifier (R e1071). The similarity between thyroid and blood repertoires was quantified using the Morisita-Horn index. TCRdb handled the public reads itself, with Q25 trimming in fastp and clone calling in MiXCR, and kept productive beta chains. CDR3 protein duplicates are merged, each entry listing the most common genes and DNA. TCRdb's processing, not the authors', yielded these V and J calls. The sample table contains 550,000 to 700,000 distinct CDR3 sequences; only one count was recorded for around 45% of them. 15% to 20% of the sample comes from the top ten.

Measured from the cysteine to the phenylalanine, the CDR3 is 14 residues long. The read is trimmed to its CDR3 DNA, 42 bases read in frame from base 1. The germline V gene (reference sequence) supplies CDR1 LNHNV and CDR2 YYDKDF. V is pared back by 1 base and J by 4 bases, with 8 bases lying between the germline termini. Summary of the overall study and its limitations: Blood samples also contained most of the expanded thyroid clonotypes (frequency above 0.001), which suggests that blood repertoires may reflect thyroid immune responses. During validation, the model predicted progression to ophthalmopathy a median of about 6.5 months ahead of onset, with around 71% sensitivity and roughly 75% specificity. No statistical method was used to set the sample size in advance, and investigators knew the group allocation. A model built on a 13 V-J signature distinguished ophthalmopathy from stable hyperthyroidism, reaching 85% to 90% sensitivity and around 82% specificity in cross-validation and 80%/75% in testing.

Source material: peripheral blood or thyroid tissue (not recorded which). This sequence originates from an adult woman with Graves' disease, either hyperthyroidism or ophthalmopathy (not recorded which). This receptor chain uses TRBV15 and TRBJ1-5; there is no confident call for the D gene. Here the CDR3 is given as CATSRGTKNQPQHF. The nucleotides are TGTGCCACCAGCAGAGGGACGAAAAATCAGCCCCAGCATTTT. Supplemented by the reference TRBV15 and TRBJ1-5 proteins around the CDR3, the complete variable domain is DAMVIQNPRYQVTQFGKPVTLSCSQTLNHNVMYWYQQKSSQAPKLLFHYYDKDFNNEADTPDNFQSRRPNTSFCFLDIRSPGLGDTAMYLCATSRGTKNQPQHFGDGTRLSIL.